This T cell receptor (beta chain) was sequenced for a study of regulatory T cells in long-lasting Graves disease. On this clonotype: The antigen is unknown. This may come from a read error, since a much larger clone is one base off.

The length of the CDR3 is 14 residues. Per germline, CDR1 DFQATT and CDR2 SNEGSKA (reference sequence). Study-level points and caveats: Among the persistent patients, 2,741 public clonotypes were shared, more than the 850 to 1,000 shared among new patients. Rather than thyroid tissue, only peripheral blood underwent study. A limited number of samples was an acknowledged limitation. Persistent disease showed a preference for TRBV28, TRBJ1-2 and TRBJ2-5.

Arm-PCR of CDR3 regions and iRepertoire HTBI primers were used to build TCR beta libraries. One entry per CDR3 protein, called by TCRdb with MiXCR from the multiplex PCR reads. The table has a few hundred thousand distinct CDR3 sequences, around 23% seen once. This sample's time point: persistent/refractory GD, antithyroid drugs over 5 years with positive TRAb. After RNA was extracted from PBMCs, the TCR library was made from it. The V gene is TRBV20-1, the J gene TRBJ2-5; D is possibly TRBD2 (5 bases). This receptor was obtained from a woman aged 40 to 50 with Graves disease. The specimen comprised peripheral blood mononuclear cells (PBMCs), sampled when the disease was refractory, from a patient treated with antithyroid drugs. This CDR3 is CGAFEGYFQETQYF. The CDR3 bases are TGCGGTGCTTTTGAGGGCTATTTCCAAGAGACCCAGTACTTC.